This T cell receptor (beta chain) was identified in a study of T cells in Graves' hyperthyroidism and ophthalmopathy. Losses at the gene ends were 6 bases for V and 1 base for J; bases not matched to a gene: 9. The V gene's germline CDR1 is MDHEN and CDR2 SYDVKM. This CDR3 region has 15 residues. Regarding the study as a whole: Among clonotypes expanded in thyroid above 0.001, most were also found in blood.

TCR beta CDR3 sequences were amplified from RNA transcripts. With the HTBI primer set, the TCR CDR3 went through a first round of RT-PCR. TCRdb itself ran the multiplex PCR reads through MiXCR, one entry per CDR3 protein. The sample shows about 400,000 distinct CDR3 sequences, 13% to 15% of them seen only once. Many counts were recorded for this clonotype. Its antigen remains unknown. This sequence originates from a woman aged 55-70 years with Graves' ophthalmopathy. The sequencing sample was made of blood. This sequence joins TRBV28 and TRBJ2-7, with TRBD2 identical over 7 bases. Here the CDR3 reads CASRWGGGPSYEQYF. Here the CDR3 DNA reads TGTGCCAGCAGGTGGGGGGGAGGGCCTTCCTACGAGCAGTACTTC. Full variable domain (outside the CDR3, taken from reference TRBV28 and TRBJ2-7): DVKVTQSSRYLVKRTGEKVFLECVQDMDHENMFWYRQDPGLGLRLIYFSYDVKMKEKGDIPEGYSVSREKKERFSLILESASTNQTSMYLCASRWGGGPSYEQYFGPGTRLTVT.